These T cell receptor beta chains were read from a single sample in a study of T cell responses to AZD1222 COVID-19 vaccine. Using immunoSEQ multiplex PCR, the repertoire was profiled, and TCRdb retains in-frame clones only, with some absent. The repertoire includes 75,000 to 95,000 clones, approximately 81% of them detected once, and about an eighth sits in the top ten. Here the sequenced sample was peripheral blood, taken on day 0 of AZD1222 vaccination. Every receptor here comes from an adult in good health. Each CDR3 is given with its conserved first and last residue. A D gene is named only where the DNA matches it firmly. Clone sizes are given selectively: once, few, many, or a class where the clone is expanded.

TRBV6-6	TRBJ2-7	.	.	CASSYSTAGDSYEQYF	TGTGCCAGCAGTTACTCTACGGCAGGGGACTCCTACGAGCAGTACTTC
TRBV5-5	TRBJ1-2	.	TRBD1	CASSSSRGGYGYTF	TGTGCCAGCAGCTCCTCCAGGGGGGGCTATGGCTACACCTTC
TRBV19	TRBJ1-1	.	.	CASSTVSSLKEAFF	TGTGCCAGTAGTACCGTCTCGTCTCTGAAAGAAGCTTTCTTT
TRBV3-1/TRBV3-2	TRBJ2-2	few	.	CASSQVWGTGELFF	TGTGCCAGCAGCCAAGTTTGGGGCACCGGGGAGCTGTTTTTT
TRBV9	TRBJ1-1	few	.	CASSPSGGLAEAFF	TGTGCCAGCAGTCCTTCCGGGGGGTTAGCTGAAGCTTTCTTT
TRBV11-2	TRBJ1-1	.	.	CASSLNGNTEAFF	TGTGCCAGCAGCTTAAACGGTAACACTGAAGCTTTCTTT
TRBV28	TRBJ2-7	.	.	CASNRPGQVSYEQYF	TGTGCGTCCAACAGACCCGGGCAGGTGAGCTACGAGCAGTACTTC
TRBV4-3	TRBJ1-1	.	.	CASSQDSGRPEAFF	TGCGCCAGCAGCCAAGATAGCGGGCGTCCTGAAGCTTTCTTT
TRBV20-1	TRBJ1-1	.	.	CSVSRNTEAFF	TGCAGTGTTTCACGGAACACTGAAGCTTTCTTT
TRBV10-3	TRBJ1-2	once	.	CAISVWTHINYGYTF	TGTGCCATCAGTGTTTGGACACACATCAACTATGGCTACACCTTT
TRBV4-3	TRBJ2-3	.	.	CASSQVGTTDTQYF	TGCGCCAGCAGCCAAGTTGGGACTACAGATACGCAGTATTTT
TRBV3-1/TRBV3-2	TRBJ1-4	few	TRBD1	CASSHPWTGPLGKLFF	TGTGCCAGCAGCCATCCCTGGACAGGGCCGCTAGGAAAACTGTTTTTT
TRBV5-1	TRBJ2-7	.	.	CASSLAGAIPSF	TGCGCCAGCAGCTTGGCCGGGGCTATACCGTCTTTC
TRBV7-2	TRBJ1-2	.	.	CASSLTPQDGYTF	TGTGCCAGCAGCTTAACCCCCCAGGATGGCTACACCTTC
TRBV10-3	TRBJ2-1	.	.	CAISEGVGSVRLRDNEQFF	TGTGCCATCAGTGAGGGGGTTGGCTCGGTTCGGTTACGAGACAATGAGCAGTTCTTC
TRBV7-8	TRBJ1-4	.	.	CASSLREDLEKLFF	TGTGCCAGCAGCTTACGGGAAGACCTTGAAAAACTGTTTTTT
TRBV6-1	TRBJ1-2	.	TRBD1	CASSADERTGGNYGYTF	TGTGCCAGCAGTGCGGACGAAAGGACAGGGGGCAACTATGGCTACACCTTC
TRBV7-2	TRBJ1-2	.	TRBD1	CASSADRANYGYTF	TGTGCCAGCAGCGCGGACAGGGCAAACTATGGCTACACCTTC
TRBV11-3	TRBJ2-7	.	.	CASTPVGLREQYF	TGTGCCAGCACCCCCGTCGGACTTCGCGAGCAGTACTTC
TRBV7-2	TRBJ2-2	.	.	CASSLGNTGELFF	TGTGCCAGCAGCTTGGGCAACACCGGGGAGCTGTTTTTT
TRBV7-2	TRBJ1-1	.	.	CASSLALTGNTEAFF	TGTGCCAGCAGCTTAGCGCTTACAGGGAACACTGAAGCTTTCTTT
TRBV6-5	TRBJ2-7	.	.	CASSYSFAYEQYF	TGTGCCAGCAGTTACTCTTTTGCGTACGAGCAGTACTTC
TRBV29-1	TRBJ1-1	.	TRBD1	CSVETGGAATEAFF	TGCAGCGTGGAAACAGGGGGCGCGGCCACTGAAGCTTTCTTT
TRBV5-1	TRBJ2-3	.	.	CASSSAGGGPGDTQYF	TGCGCCAGCAGCTCTGCTGGGGGGGGGCCTGGAGATACGCAGTATTTT
TRBV5-4	TRBJ2-5	.	TRBD2	CASTSGGVGETQYF	TGTGCCAGCACCTCGGGGGGGGTCGGGGAGACCCAGTACTTC
TRBV6-5	TRBJ1-1	.	.	CASSTTGWNTEAFF	TGTGCCAGCAGTACCACAGGGTGGAACACTGAAGCTTTCTTT
TRBV14	TRBJ2-1	.	.	CASSQGVEQFF	TGTGCCAGCAGCCAAGGGGTTGAGCAGTTCTTC
TRBV25-1	TRBJ2-7	once	TRBD2	CASRGGGAGEQYF	TGTGCCAGCAGAGGCGGGGGGGCCGGCGAGCAGTACTTC
TRBV5-1	TRBJ1-1	.	TRBD1	CASGRDRGNTEAFF	TGCGCCAGCGGCCGGGACAGGGGTAACACTGAAGCTTTCTTT
TRBV10-3	TRBJ2-7	.	TRBD1	CAIGQAEAYEQYF	TGTGCCATAGGACAGGCCGAAGCCTACGAGCAGTACTTC
TRBV18	TRBJ2-6	.	TRBD1	CASSPGQGLGANVLTF	TGTGCCAGCTCACCGGGACAGGGTCTGGGGGCCAACGTCCTGACTTTC
TRBV2	TRBJ2-2	.	.	CASSERQITGELFF	TGTGCCAGCAGTGAAAGGCAGATCACCGGGGAGCTGTTTTTT
TRBV23-1	TRBJ1-2	.	TRBD1	CASRMTGDYGYTF	TGCGCCAGCAGGATGACAGGGGACTATGGCTACACCTTC
TRBV27	TRBJ1-1	.	TRBD1	CASSFRGTGVTEAFF	TGTGCCAGCAGTTTCCGCGGGACAGGGGTAACTGAAGCTTTCTTT
TRBV7-8	TRBJ1-3	.	.	CASSLARASGNTIYF	TGTGCCAGCAGCTTAGCGCGGGCATCTGGAAACACCATATATTTT
TRBV9	TRBJ2-1	.	TRBD2	CASSASGGQDNEQFF	TGTGCCAGCAGCGCAAGCGGGGGGCAAGACAATGAGCAGTTCTTC
TRBV6-5	TRBJ2-2	.	TRBD2	CASRRSGERTGELFF	TGTGCCAGCAGACGAAGCGGGGAGAGGACCGGGGAGCTGTTTTTT
TRBV13	TRBJ2-2	.	.	CASSLLGKRSNLGELFF	TGTGCCAGCAGCTTACTCGGGAAGCGGTCGAATCTGGGGGAGCTGTTTTTT
TRBV13	TRBJ1-2	.	.	CASSRSYYGYTF	TGTGCCAGCAGCCGATCCTACTATGGCTACACCTTC
TRBV7-9	TRBJ2-1	.	TRBD2	CASSLGPTSGAYNEQFF	TGTGCCAGCAGCTTAGGCCCGACTAGCGGCGCCTACAATGAGCAGTTCTTC
TRBV6-5	TRBJ1-1	once	.	CASSPEGENTEAFF	TGTGCCAGCAGTCCCGAGGGAGAGAACACTGAAGCTTTCTTT
TRBV6-1	TRBJ2-7	.	.	CASSETYGTEQYF	TGTGCCAGCAGTGAAACGTATGGAACCGAGCAGTACTTC
TRBV7-6	TRBJ1-4	.	TRBD1	CASSIRQGWDEKLFF	TGTGCCAGCAGCATAAGACAGGGTTGGGATGAAAAACTGTTTTTT